This TCR beta chain was recovered during a study of human T cells and chemical hapten exposure. Study-level background: Alopecia areata, totalis or universalis was found in mostly female patients.

Germline CDR1 reads MNHNY; CDR2 reads SVGAGI (reference sequence). The V end lost 0 bases, the J end lost 5 bases, and 4 bases lay between the germline ends. The CDR3 has 12 amino acids. Many counts were recorded for this clonotype. The antigen remains undetermined. Study-wide results and caveats: Following DPC sensitization, TCRs present above 1 in 1000 frequency showed no change. Because they had alopecia, donors may respond immunologically unlike healthy people.

Stated time point: pre-sensitization, week 0. Indicated treatment: therapeutic diphenylcyclopropenone sensitization with weekly scalp DPC. Donors were 18 to 70-year-old alopecia patients suitable for DPC. TCRdb reprocessed the RACE reads via MiXCR and lists one record per CDR3 protein. The sample comprises around 330,000 distinct CDR3 sequences, 5.5% of which are singletons, and about 8.2% rests with the top ten. The specimen was whole blood, collected in connection with sensitization to the hapten diphenylcyclopropenone (DPC). The receptor comes from a woman between 18 and 29 years old with alopecia areata. Some clones in this sample may be carry-over from other donors' samples. The genes are TRBV6-6 and TRBJ1-2; D call uncertain. CDR3 DNA sequence: TGTGCCAGCAGTTACTCCCCGTATGGCTACACCTTC. Translating it yields CASSYSPYGYTF.